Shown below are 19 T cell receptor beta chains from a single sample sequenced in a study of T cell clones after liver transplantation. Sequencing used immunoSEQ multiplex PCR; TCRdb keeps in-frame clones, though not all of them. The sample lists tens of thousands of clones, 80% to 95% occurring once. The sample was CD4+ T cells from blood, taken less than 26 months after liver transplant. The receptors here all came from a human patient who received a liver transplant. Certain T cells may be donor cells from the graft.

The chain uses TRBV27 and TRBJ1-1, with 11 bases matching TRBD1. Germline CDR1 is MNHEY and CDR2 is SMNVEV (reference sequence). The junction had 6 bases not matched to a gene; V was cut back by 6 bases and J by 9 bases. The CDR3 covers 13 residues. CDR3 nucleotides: TGTGCCAGCAGGGGACAGGGGGATGGGCAAGCTTTCTTT. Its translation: CASRGQGDGQAFF.

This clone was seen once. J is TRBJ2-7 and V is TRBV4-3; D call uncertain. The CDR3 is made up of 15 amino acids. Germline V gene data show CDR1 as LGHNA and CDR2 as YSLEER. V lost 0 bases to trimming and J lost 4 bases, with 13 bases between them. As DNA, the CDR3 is TGCGCCAGCAGCCAAGATTGGGCAGTCGAGTACGAGCAGTACTTC. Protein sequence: CASSQDWAVEYEQYF.

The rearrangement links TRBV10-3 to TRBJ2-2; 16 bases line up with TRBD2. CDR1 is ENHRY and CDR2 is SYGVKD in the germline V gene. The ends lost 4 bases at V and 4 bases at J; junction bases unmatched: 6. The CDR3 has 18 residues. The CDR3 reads CAISASGLAGGRTGELFF. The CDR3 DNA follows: TGTGCCATCAGTGCCTCGGGACTAGCGGGAGGGCGCACCGGGGAGCTGTTTTTT.

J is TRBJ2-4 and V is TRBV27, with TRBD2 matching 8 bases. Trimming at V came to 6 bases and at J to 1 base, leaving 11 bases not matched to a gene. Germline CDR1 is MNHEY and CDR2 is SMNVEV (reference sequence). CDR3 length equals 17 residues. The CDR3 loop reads CASSRDLGGVAKNIQYF. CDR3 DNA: TGTGCCAGCAGCAGAGATCTCGGGGGGGTGGCCAAAAACATTCAGTACTTC.

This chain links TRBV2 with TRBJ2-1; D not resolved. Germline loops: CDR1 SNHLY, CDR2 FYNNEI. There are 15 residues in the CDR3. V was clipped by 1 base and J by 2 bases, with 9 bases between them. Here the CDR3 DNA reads TGTGCCAGCAGTGAAGAGAGCGTAGCCTACAATGAGCAGTTCTTC. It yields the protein CASSEESVAYNEQFF.

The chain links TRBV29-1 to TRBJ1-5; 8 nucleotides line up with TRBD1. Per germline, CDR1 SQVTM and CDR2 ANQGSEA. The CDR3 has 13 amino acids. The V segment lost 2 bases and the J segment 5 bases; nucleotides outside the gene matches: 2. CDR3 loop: CSVETGGDQPQHF. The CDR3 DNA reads TGCAGCGTTGAAACAGGGGGTGATCAGCCCCAGCATTTT.

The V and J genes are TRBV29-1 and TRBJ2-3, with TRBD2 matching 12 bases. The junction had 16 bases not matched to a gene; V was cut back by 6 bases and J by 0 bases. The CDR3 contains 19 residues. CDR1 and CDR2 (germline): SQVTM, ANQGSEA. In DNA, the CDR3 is TGCAGCGTCCAGAGGGAGACTAGCGGGAGAACCCTCAGCACAGATACGCAGTATTTT. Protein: CSVQRETSGRTLSTDTQYF.

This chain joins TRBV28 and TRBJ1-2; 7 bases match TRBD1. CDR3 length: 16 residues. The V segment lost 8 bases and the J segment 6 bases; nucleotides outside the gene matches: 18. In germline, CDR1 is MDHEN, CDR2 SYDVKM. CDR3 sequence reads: CASLTTTTGRRNGYTF. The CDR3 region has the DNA TGTGCCAGCCTAACTACTACGACAGGGAGGAGGAATGGCTACACCTTC.

The CDR3 is CASSPGTSGRGGAQYF. The CDR3 coding sequence is TGTGCCAGCAGCCCCGGGACTAGCGGGAGAGGGGGAGCGCAGTATTTT. The chain joins TRBV7-9 to TRBJ2-3; 14 bases line up with TRBD2. CDR3 length equals 16 residues. CDR1 and CDR2 from the germline V gene are SEHNR and FQNEAQ (reference sequence). Trimming at V came to 5 bases and at J to 10 bases, leaving 11 bases not matched to a gene.

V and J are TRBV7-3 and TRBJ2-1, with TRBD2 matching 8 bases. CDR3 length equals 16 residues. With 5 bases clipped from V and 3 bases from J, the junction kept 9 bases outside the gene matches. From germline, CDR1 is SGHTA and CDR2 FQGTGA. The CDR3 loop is CASSPQAGTSYNEQFF. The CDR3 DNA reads TGTGCCAGCAGCCCGCAAGCCGGGACTAGCTACAATGAGCAGTTCTTC.

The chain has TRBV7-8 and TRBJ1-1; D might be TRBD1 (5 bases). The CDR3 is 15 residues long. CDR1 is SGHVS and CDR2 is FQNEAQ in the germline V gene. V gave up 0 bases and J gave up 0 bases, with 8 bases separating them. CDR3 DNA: TGTGCCAGCAGCTTAGCCACCAGGGTGAACACTGAAGCTTTCTTT. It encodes CASSLATRVNTEAFF.

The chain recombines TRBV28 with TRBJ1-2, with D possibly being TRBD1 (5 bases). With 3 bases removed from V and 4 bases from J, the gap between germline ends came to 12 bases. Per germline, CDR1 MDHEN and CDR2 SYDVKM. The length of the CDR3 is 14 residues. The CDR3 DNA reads TGTGCCAGCAGTTTTGGAGGGGAGGGCTATGGCTACACCTTC. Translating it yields CASSFGGEGYGYTF.

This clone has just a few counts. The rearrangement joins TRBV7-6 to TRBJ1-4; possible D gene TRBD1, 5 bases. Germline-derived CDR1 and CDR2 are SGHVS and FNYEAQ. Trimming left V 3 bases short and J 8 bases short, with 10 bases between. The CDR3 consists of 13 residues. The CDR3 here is CASSFQGGEKLFF. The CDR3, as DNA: TGTGCCAGCAGCTTTCAGGGTGGCGAAAAACTGTTTTTT.

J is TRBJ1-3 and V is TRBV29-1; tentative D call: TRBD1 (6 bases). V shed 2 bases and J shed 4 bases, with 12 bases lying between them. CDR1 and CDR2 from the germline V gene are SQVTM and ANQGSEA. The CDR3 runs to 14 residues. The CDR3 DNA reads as TGCAGCGTTGAAACGGGGGCAGGGGGAAACACCATATATTTT. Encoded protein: CSVETGAGGNTIYF.

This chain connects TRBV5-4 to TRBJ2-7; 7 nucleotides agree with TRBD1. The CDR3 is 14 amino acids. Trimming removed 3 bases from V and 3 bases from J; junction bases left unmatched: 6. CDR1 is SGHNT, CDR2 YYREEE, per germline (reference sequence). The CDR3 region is CASSSRQGGYEQYF. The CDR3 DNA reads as TGTGCCAGCAGCTCAAGACAGGGCGGCTACGAGCAGTACTTC.

The CDR3 sequence: CASAPGGRPDTQYF. CDR3 in DNA: TGTGCTAGTGCCCCCGGGGGGCGGCCAGATACGCAGTATTTT. The chain carries TRBV12-5 and TRBJ2-3; D might be TRBD2 (7 bases). This CDR3 spans 14 amino acids. Germline CDR1 is LGHNT and CDR2 is FRNRAP. V was cut by 7 bases and J by 4 bases, with 15 bases left in between. The full variable domain, rest sourced from reference TRBV12-5 and TRBJ2-3, is DARVTQTPRHKVTEMGQEVTMRCQPILGHNTVFWYRQTMMQGLELLAYFRNRAPLDDSGMPKDRFSAEMPDATLATLKIQPSEPRDSAVYFCASAPGGRPDTQYFGPGTRLTVL.

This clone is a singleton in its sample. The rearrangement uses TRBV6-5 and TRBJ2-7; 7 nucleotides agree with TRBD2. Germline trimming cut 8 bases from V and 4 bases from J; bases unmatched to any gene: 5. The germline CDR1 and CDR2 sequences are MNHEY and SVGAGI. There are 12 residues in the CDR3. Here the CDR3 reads CASGRGVYEQYF. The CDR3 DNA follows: TGTGCCAGCGGCCGGGGGGTTTACGAGCAGTACTTC.

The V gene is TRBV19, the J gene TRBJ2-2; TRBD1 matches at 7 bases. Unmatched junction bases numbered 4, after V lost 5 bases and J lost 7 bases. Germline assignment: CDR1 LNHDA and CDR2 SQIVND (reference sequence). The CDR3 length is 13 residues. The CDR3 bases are TGTGCCAGTAGTGAAACAGGGGACGGGGAGCTGTTTTTT. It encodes CASSETGDGELFF.

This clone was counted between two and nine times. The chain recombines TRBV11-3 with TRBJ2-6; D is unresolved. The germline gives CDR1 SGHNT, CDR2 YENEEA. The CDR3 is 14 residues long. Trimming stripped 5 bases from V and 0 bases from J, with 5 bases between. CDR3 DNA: TGTGCCAGCAGCGGGGTCTCTGGGGCCAACGTCCTGACTTTC. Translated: CASSGVSGANVLTF.